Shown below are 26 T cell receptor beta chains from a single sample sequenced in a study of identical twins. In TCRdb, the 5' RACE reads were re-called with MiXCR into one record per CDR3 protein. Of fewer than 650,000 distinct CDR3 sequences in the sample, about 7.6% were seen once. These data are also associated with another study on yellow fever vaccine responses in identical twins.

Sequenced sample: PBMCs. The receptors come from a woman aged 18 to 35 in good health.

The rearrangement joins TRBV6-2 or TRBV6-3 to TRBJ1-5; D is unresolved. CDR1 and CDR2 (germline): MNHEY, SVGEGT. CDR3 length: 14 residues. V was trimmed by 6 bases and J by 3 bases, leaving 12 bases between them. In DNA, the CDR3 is TGTGCCAGCAGGACGCAGGTGGTCAATCAGCCCCAGCATTTT. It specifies CASRTQVVNQPQHF.

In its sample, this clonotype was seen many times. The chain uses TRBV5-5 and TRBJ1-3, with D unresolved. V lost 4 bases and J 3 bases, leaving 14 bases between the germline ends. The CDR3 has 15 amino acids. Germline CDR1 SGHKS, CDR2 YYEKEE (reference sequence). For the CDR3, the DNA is TGTGCCAGCAGCCCTGACCCCCGGGGTGGAAACACCATATATTTT. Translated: CASSPDPRGGNTIYF.

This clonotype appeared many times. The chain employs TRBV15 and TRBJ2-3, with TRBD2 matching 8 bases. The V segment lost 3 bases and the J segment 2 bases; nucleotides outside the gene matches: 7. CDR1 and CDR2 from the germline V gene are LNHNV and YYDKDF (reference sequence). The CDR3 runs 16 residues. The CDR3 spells CATSSSGSGDTDTQYF. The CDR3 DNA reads TGTGCCACCAGCAGTAGTGGTAGCGGGGACACAGATACGCAGTATTTT. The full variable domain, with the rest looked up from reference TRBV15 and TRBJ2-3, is DAMVIQNPRYQVTQFGKPVTLSCSQTLNHNVMYWYQQKSSQAPKLLFHYYDKDFNNEADTPDNFQSRRPNTSFCFLDIRSPGLGDTAMYLCATSSSGSGDTDTQYFGPGTRLTVL.

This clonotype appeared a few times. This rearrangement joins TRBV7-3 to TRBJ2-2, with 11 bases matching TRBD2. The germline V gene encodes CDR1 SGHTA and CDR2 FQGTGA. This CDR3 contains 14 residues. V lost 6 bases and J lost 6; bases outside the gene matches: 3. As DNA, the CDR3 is TGTGCCAGCAGACTAGCGGGAGCGGCCGGGGAGCTGTTTTTT. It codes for CASRLAGAAGELFF.

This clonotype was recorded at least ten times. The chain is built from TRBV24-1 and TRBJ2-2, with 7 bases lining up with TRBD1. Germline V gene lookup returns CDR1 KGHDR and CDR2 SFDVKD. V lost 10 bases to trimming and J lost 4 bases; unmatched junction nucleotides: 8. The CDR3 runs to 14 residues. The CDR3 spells CATKGTEVTGELFF. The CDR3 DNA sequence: TGTGCCACTAAGGGGACAGAGGTCACCGGGGAGCTGTTTTTT.

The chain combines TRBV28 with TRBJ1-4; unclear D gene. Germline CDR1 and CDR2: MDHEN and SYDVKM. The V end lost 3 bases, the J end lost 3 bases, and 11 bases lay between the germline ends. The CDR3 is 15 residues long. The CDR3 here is CASSFTGTANEKLFF. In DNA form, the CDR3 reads TGTGCCAGCAGTTTTACGGGAACAGCTAATGAAAAACTGTTTTTT. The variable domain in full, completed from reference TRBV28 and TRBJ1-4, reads DVKVTQSSRYLVKRTGEKVFLECVQDMDHENMFWYRQDPGLGLRLIYFSYDVKMKEKGDIPEGYSVSREKKERFSLILESASTNQTSMYLCASSFTGTANEKLFFGSGTQLSVL.

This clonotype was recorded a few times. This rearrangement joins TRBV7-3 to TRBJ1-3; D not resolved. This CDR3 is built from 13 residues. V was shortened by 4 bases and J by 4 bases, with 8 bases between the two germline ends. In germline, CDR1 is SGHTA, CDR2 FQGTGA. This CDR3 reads CASSSSPGNTIYF. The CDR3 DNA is TGTGCCAGCAGCTCCTCACCCGGAAACACCATATATTTT.

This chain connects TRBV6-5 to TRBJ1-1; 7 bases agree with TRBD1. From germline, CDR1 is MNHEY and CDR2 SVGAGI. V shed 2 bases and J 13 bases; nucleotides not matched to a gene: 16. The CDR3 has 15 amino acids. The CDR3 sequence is CASSYVGGQVKLDFF. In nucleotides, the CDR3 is TGTGCCAGCAGTTACGTGGGTGGACAGGTCAAATTGGATTTCTTT.

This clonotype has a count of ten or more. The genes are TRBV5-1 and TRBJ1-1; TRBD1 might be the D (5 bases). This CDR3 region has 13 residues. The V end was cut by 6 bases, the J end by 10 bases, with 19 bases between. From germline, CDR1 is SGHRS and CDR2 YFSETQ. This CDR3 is CASTSGGDVRAFF. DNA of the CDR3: TGCGCCAGCACTTCGGGGGGAGATGTGCGAGCTTTCTTT.

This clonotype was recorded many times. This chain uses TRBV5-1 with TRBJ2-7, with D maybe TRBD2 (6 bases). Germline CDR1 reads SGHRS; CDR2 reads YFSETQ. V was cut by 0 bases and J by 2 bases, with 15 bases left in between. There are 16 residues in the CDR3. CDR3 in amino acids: CASSLVEWRETYEQYF. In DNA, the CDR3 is TGCGCCAGCAGCTTGGTGGAGTGGCGGGAAACCTACGAGCAGTACTTC.

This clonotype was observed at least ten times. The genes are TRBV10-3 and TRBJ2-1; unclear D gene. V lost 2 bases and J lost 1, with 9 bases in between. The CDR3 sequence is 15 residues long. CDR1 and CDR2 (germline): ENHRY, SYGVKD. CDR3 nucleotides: TGTGCCATCAGTGAGGACCCGTTGTCCTACAATGAGCAGTTCTTC. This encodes CAISEDPLSYNEQFF.

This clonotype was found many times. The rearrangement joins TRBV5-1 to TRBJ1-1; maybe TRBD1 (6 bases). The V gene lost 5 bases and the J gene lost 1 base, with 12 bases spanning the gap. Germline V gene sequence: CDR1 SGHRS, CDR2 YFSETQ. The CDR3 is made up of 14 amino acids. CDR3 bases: TGCGCCAGCAGACTGGGACAACCGAACACTGAAGCTTTCTTT. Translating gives CASRLGQPNTEAFF.

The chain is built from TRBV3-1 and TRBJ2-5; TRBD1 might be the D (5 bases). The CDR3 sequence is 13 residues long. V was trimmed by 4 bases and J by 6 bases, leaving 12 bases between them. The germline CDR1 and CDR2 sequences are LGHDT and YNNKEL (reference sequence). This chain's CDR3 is CASSRSGYQTQYF. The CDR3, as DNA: TGTGCCAGCAGCCGATCAGGGTACCAGACCCAGTACTTC.

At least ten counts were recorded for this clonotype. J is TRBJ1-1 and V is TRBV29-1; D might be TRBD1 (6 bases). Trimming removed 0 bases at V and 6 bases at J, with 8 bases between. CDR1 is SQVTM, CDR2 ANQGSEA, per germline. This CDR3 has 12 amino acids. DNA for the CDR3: TGCAGCGTTGAAGATCACAGGGCTGAAGCTTTCTTT. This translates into CSVEDHRAEAFF.

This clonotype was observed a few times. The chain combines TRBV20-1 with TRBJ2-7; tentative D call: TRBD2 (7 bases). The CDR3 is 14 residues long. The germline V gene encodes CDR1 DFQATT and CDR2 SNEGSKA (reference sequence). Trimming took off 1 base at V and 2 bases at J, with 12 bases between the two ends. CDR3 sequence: CSARVRGGPYEQYF. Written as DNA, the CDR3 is TGCAGTGCTAGAGTAAGGGGGGGGCCCTACGAGCAGTACTTC.

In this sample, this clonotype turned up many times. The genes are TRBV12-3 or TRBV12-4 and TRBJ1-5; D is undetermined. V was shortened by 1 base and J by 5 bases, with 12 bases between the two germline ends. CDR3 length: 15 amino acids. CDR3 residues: CASSLGGGADQPQHF. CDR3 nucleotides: TGTGCCAGCAGTTTAGGCGGTGGTGCAGATCAGCCCCAGCATTTT.

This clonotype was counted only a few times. The CDR3: CASSPGTSGGDSYNEQFF. The DNA for the CDR3 is TGTGCCAGCAGCCCCGGGACTAGCGGGGGCGACTCCTACAATGAGCAGTTCTTC. V is TRBV11-1 and J is TRBJ2-1; 14 positions agree with TRBD2. J gave up 0 bases and V 5 bases, and 6 bases lay outside the gene matches. This CDR3 has 18 amino acids. CDR1 and CDR2 from the germline V gene are SGHAT and FQDESV (reference sequence).

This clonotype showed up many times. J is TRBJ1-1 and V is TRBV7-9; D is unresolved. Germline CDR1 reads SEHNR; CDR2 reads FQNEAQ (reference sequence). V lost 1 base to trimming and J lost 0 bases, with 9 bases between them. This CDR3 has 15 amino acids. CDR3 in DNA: TGTGCCAGCAGCTTAGATGGCCTCATGAACACTGAAGCTTTCTTT. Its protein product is CASSLDGLMNTEAFF. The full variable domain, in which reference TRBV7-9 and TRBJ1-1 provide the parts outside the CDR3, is DTGVSQNPRHKITKRGQNVTFRCDPISEHNRLYWYRQTLGQGPEFLTYFQNEAQLEKSRLLSDRFSAERPKGSFSTLEIQRTEQGDSAMYLCASSLDGLMNTEAFFGQGTRLTVV.

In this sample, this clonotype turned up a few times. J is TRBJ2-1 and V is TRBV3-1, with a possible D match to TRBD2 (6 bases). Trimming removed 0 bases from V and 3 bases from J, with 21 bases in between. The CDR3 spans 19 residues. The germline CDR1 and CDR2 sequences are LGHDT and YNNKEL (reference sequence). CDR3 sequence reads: CASSQEIIFGTLRYNEQFF. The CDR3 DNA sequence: TGTGCCAGCAGCCAAGAAATTATCTTTGGGACTCTTCGCTACAATGAGCAGTTCTTC.

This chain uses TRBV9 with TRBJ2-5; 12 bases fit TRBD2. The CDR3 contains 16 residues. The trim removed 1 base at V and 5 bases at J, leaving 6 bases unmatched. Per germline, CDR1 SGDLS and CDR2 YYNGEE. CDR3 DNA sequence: TGTGCCAGCAGCGTAAGACTAGCGGGAGTAAAGGAGACCCAGTACTTC. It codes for CASSVRLAGVKETQYF.

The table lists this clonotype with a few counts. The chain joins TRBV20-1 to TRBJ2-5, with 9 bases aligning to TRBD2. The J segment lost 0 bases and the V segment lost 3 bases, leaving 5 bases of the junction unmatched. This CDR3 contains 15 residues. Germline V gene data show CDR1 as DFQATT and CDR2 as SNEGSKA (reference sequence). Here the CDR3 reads CSARARGGHQETQYF. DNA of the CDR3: TGCAGTGCTAGGGCGCGGGGGGGCCACCAAGAGACCCAGTACTTC.

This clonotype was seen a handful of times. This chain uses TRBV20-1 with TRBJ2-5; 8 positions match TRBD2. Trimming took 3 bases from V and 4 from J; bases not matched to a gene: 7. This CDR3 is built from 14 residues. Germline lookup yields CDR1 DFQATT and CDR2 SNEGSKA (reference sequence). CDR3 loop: CSASGGAPIETQYF. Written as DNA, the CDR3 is TGCAGTGCTAGCGGGGGGGCCCCCATAGAGACCCAGTACTTC.

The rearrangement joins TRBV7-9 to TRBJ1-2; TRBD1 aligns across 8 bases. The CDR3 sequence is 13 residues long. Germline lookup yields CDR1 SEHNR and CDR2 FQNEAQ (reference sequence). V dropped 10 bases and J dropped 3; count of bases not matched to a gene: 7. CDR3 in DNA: TGTGCCACCGGACAGGGTGGAGACTATGGCTACACCTTC. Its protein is CATGQGGDYGYTF.

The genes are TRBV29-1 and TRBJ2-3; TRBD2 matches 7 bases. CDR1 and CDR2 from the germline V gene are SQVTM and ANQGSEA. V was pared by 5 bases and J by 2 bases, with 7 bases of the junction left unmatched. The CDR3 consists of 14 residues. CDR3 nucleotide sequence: TGCAGCGTTATGTCGGGACTACACACAGATACGCAGTATTTT. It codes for CSVMSGLHTDTQYF.

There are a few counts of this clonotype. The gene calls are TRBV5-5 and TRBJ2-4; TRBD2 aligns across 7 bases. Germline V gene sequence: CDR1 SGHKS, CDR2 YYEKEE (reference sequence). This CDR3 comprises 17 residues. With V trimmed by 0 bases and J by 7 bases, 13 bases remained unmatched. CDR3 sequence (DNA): TGTGCCAGCAGCTTGGGTGGGACTAATCCGGCCGTTAACATTCAGTACTTC. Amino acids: CASSLGGTNPAVNIQYF.

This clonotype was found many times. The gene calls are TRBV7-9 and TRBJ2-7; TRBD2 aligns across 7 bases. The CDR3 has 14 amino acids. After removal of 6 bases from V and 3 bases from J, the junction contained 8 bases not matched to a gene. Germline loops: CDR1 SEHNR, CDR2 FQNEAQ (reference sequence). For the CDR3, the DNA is TGTGCCAGCAGTGGGGGAGGGATATTCTACGAGCAGTACTTC. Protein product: CASSGGGIFYEQYF. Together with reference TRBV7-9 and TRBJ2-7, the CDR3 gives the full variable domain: DTGVSQNPRHKITKRGQNVTFRCDPISEHNRLYWYRQTLGQGPEFLTYFQNEAQLEKSRLLSDRFSAERPKGSFSTLEIQRTEQGDSAMYLCASSGGGIFYEQYFGPGTRLTVT.